This T cell receptor (beta chain) was observed in a study of vaccination effects on CD4 cells after COVID-19. The study, taken as a whole, reports: Healthy vaccine recipients' vaccine-induced clones were almost all SARS-CoV-2 mono-reactive.

Germline loops: CDR1 MNHEY, CDR2 SMNVEV (reference sequence). This CDR3 has 16 residues. Trimming took off 2 bases at V and 2 bases at J, with 10 bases between the two ends. Turning to this clone: Its antigen is unidentified.

The table came from immunoSEQ multiplex PCR; TCRdb's copy has only in-frame clones and leaves some out. The sample carries tens of thousands of clones, 75% to 80% recorded once. Under the ViraFEST assay, PBMC were stimulated with viral peptide pools so that antigen-specific CD4+ T cells expanded. Sequencing was performed afterwards. Isolation of CD4+ T cells took place after more than 9 days of culture. Vaccinated participants had no history of SARS-CoV-2 infection and tested negative for nucleocapsid antibodies. Each well held 2 million to 2.5 million PBMC cultured with about 10 ug/ml peptides and 9.5 to 10 IU/ml IL-2.

This receptor was obtained from a human donor who received a COVID-19 vaccine. The rearrangement joins TRBV27 to TRBJ1-6; a weak D match, TRBD1 (5 bases). Sequencing was performed on CD4+ T cells from PBMCs cultured with HCoV-OC43 spike peptides, taken before COVID-19 vaccination. The subset here: HCoV-OC43 spike overlapping peptide pool stimulation. CDR3 coding DNA: TGTGCCAGCAGTTTAAGTCAGGGCGCCTATAATTCACCCCTCCACTTT. Translating gives CASSLSQGAYNSPLHF.